This T cell receptor (beta chain) derives from a study of OX40 agonist ivuxolimab in advanced cancers. Trimming removed 1 base at V and 7 bases at J, with 19 bases between. Germline V gene data show CDR1 as KGHSH and CDR2 as LQKENI. This CDR3 has 17 residues. Profiled with immunoSEQ multiplex PCR; TCRdb holds only in-frame clones, not every one. This sample carries roughly 60,000 clones, around 83% of them seen once, and the ten largest clones take roughly 4.4%. Sequencing used CD4+ or CD8+ T cells sorted from blood, obtained in a trial of the OX40 agonist ivuxolimab. The chain uses TRBV18 and TRBJ1-4; D is ambiguous. This TCR derives from an adult with an advanced solid tumor such as melanoma, head and neck, liver or kidney cancer. The CDR3 here is CASSPLAPSGGGEKLFF. DNA for the CDR3: TGTGCCAGCTCACCACTTGCCCCGTCGGGCGGCGGTGAAAAACTGTTTTTT.